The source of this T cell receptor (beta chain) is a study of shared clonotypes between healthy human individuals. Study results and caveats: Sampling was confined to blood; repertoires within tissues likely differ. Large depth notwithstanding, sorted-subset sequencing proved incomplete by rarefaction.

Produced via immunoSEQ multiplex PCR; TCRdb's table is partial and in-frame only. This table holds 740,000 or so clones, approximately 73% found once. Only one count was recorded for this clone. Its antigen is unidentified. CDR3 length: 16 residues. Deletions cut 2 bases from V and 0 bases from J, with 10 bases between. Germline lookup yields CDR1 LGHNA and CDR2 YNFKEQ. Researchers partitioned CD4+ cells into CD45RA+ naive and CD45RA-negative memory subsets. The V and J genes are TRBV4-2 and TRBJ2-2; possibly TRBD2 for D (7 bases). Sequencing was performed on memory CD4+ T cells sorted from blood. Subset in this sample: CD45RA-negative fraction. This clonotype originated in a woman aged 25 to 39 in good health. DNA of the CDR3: TGTGCCAGCAGCCAATGGGGGGGCGCGAACACCGGGGAGCTGTTTTTT. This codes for CASSQWGGANTGELFF.